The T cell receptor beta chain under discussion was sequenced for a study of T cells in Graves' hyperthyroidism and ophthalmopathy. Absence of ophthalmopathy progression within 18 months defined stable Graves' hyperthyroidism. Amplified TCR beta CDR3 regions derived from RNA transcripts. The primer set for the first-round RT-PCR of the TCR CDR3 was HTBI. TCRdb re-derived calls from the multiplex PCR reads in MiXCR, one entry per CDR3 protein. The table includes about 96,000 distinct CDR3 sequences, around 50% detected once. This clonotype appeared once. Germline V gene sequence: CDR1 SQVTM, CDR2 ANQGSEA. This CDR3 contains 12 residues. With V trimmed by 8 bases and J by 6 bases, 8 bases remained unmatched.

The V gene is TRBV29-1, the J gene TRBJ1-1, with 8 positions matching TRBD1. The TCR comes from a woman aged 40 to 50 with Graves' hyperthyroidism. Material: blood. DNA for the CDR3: TGCAGCTTGACAGGGGCGGGGGCTGAAGCTTTCTTT. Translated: CSLTGAGAEAFF.